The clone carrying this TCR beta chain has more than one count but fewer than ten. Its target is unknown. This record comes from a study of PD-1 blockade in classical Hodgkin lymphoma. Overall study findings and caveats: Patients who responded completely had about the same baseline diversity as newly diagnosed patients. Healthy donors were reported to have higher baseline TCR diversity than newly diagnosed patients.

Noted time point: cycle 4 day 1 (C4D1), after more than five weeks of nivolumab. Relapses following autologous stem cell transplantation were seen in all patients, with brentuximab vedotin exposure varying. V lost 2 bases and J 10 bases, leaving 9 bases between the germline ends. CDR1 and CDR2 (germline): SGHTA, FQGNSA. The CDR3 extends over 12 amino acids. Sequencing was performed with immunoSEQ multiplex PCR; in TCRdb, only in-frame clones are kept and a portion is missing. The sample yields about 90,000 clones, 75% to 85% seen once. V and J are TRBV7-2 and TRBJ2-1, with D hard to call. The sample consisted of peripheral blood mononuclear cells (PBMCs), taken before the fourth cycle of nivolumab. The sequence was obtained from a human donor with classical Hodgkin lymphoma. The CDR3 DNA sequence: TGTGCCAGCAGCTTATTTAGGTCCGAGCAGTTCTTC. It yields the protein CASSLFRSEQFF.